The T cell receptor (beta chain) described here comes from a study of cytomegalovirus exposure and HLA in healthy donors. The wider study: Of all 400 or so donors who were genotyped, 75% to 85% belonged to the Caucasian-associated ancestry cluster. Study conclusions and caveats: Earlier analysis yielded a pattern in which most TCR beta V segments were productive about 90% or about 30% of the time. For most subjects, TCR beta sequences were reported to predict HLA-A and HLA-B alleles with accuracy.

On this clone: Its antigen remains unidentified.

The PCR had 60 Vbeta and 13 Jbeta primers. The assay was immunoSEQ multiplex PCR, and TCRdb's table has in-frame clones only and misses some. This table holds about 130,000 clones, roughly three quarters found once. The CDR3 totals 16 residues. Germline trimming cut 4 bases from V and 8 bases from J; bases unmatched to any gene: 14. Germline V gene sequence: CDR1 MNHEY, CDR2 SMNVEV (reference sequence). Sequences were obtained from PBMCs. The source is a woman aged 60-75 years in good health and CMV-seronegative. The chain employs TRBV27 and TRBJ2-4; 7 positions agree with TRBD1. CDR3 DNA: TGTGCCAGCAGTTCGGCGTCGGACAGGTACCTGCACATTCAGTACTTC. This sequence encodes CASSSASDRYLHIQYF.